This entry features one TCR beta chain sequence. No antigen is known for it. With the ViraFEST assay, the study expanded antigen-specific CD4+ T cells using viral peptide pools, then sequenced them. Cells that had been cultured for less than eleven days were the source of isolated CD4+ T cells. No vaccinee had earlier SARS-CoV-2 infection, and nucleocapsid antibodies were negative. On day 3 and again on day 7, half the medium was replaced with IL-2 medium. Produced via immunoSEQ multiplex PCR; TCRdb's table is partial and in-frame only. The sample holds approximately 74,000 clones, around 79% seen once. This record belongs to a study of vaccination effects on CD4 cells after COVID-19. Turning to the study itself: Participants each got two BNT162b2 or mRNA-1273 vaccine doses.

Germline V CDR1 and CDR2: LNHDA, SQIVND (reference sequence). V was shortened by 7 bases and J by 7 bases, with 19 bases between the two germline ends. The CDR3 extends over 14 amino acids. Study conclusions and caveats: Marked clonal contraction of infection- and vaccine-induced clones was seen late after vaccination.

The sample in question was CD4+ T cells from PBMCs cultured with HCoV-NL63 spike peptides, obtained before COVID-19 vaccination. The chain links TRBV19 to TRBJ2-5; TRBD1 or TRBD2 may be the D gene (5 bases each). The sequence was obtained from a human donor who received a COVID-19 vaccine. The CDR3 region is CASNPGTDLWTQYF. The CDR3 nucleotides are TGTGCCAGTAACCCCGGGACGGACTTGTGGACCCAGTACTTC. Variable domain in full (rest from reference TRBV19 and TRBJ2-5): DGGITQSPKYLFRKEGQNVTLSCEQNLNHDAMYWYRQDPGQGLRLIYYSQIVNDFQKGDIAEGYSVSREKKESFPLTVTSAQKNPTAFYLCASNPGTDLWTQYFGPGTRLLVL.